This T cell receptor beta chain emerged from a study of blood T cells in healthy people across ages (dated by TCRdb to between 2015 and 2017). The study in broad terms: In model experiments, roughly one uniquely barcoded TCR beta cDNA molecule per two T cells was captured by template switching. To avoid experimental bias, donors of different ages were distributed randomly across sequencing lanes. Four age groups were formed from the donors: young (average about 16 years), middle-aged (roughly 38), aged (more than 55) and long-lived (around 80). Using the same blood draw, the study looked at two additional independent replicas of 1 million unique cDNA reads for two donors, one aged 18 to 30 and the other aged 80 or older. The study measured age-related changes in TCR beta repertoire diversity using deep sequencing normalized with unique cDNA molecular identifiers.

Regarding this clonotype: Its cognate antigen has yet to be identified. No base quality values were provided; no much bigger clone lies one nucleotide off.

Results and caveats for the whole study, not just this receptor: Estimates of total diversity based on one million sequenced T cells were considered lower bounds and underestimates. Because the CMV infection status of the donors was unknown, age-related changes in expanded clonotypes may potentially have been confounded. Observed TCR beta diversity per million T cells fell roughly linearly with age, and a significant reduction was already apparent by age approximately 41. Compared with the aged group, the long-lived group had more naive CD4+ T cells, fewer expanded clones and increased TCR diversity, suggesting age selection. The percentage of naive T cells measured by flow cytometry correlated strongly with observed TCR beta diversity. Since profiling was done on bulk unsorted PBMCs, naive and antigen-experienced compartments could not be conclusively compared.

The library was built by means of 5' RACE. Sequencing used an Illumina HiSeq 2500. The second PCR ran for about 6 to 12 cycles and used a J-beta primer mix along with a sample-barcoded 5' primer. Each TCR beta cDNA molecule received a unique molecular identifier from a template-switch 5' adaptor carrying 12 random nucleotides. At least 3 million CDR3-containing paired-end reads were obtained from each sample. First-strand cDNA was synthesized from all RNA with the Mint cDNA synthesis kit, primed by a TRBC-specific oligonucleotide. Following uracil-DNA glycosylase treatment, a first 18-cycle PCR with universal primers M1SS and BC2_uni_R was performed on all cDNA. The authors processed their data as follows. Normalization of each sample was performed by random selection of 1 million high-quality reads, each carrying a distinct molecular identifier. Reads with shared molecular identifiers were discarded instead of being binned into consensus sequences. MiTCR, set to a Q25 quality threshold and the strictest error-elimination algorithm, was used for CDR3 identification, clonotype clustering and error correction. A nonparametric unseen species model using Euler transformation provided a lower-bound estimate of total TCR beta diversity. Using fastp at Q25 and MiXCR, TCRdb reprocessed the public reads and kept productive beta chains. Every CDR3 protein is listed once, alongside the most common genes and DNA of its rows. Clone size and V and J calls follow TCRdb, not the original study. The sample includes hundreds of thousands of distinct CDR3 sequences, with 46% observed a single time. The biggest ten clones account for over 15% of the sample.

Systemically healthy Caucasian individuals from Russia, 35 to 40 in total and aged roughly 6 to 100 years, were included as donors. About 9.1 milliliters of peripheral blood were collected from each donor into EDTA-treated Vacutainer tubes. Ficoll-Paque density-gradient centrifugation was used to isolate PBMCs, with at least 6.5 million obtained per sample. Total RNA, at least 6 micrograms per sample, was extracted from PBMCs with Trizol reagent. The percentages of naive CD45RAhigh/CD27high T cells were determined by flow cytometry on a PBMC aliquot from every donor. The TCR was taken from a man of 80 years or more in good health. Sample: blood.

Read as DNA, the sequence is TGTGCCTGGAGTAGGGCGGTGTTGAGCTATGGCTACACCTTC. It translates as CAWSRAVLSYGYTF. The V gene is TRBV30 and the J gene is TRBJ1-2, with the D gene too uncertain to name. V and J are truncated by 2 bases and 4 bases respectively, leaving an intervening sequence of 14 bases. CDR1 and CDR2 were assigned from the germline V gene (reference sequence) as GTSNPN and SVGIG. From cysteine to phenylalanine, the CDR3 is 14 amino acids long. Only the CDR3 region is kept as DNA, spanning 42 bases read in frame from base 1.